This TCR beta chain was obtained from a study of T cell repertoires in cytomegalovirus infection. Overall study: Public TCR beta signatures indicated both CMV infection and matching HLA type.

TCRdb independently ran MiXCR on the reads; one entry per CDR3 protein. The sample has fewer than 300,000 distinct CDR3 sequences; about 23% are singletons. V shed 6 bases and J shed 0 bases, with 12 bases lying between them. Germline loops: CDR1 MNHEY, CDR2 SVGAGI. The CDR3 spans 15 residues. The sequenced sample was PBMCs. The V and J genes are TRBV6-5 and TRBJ1-3, with D perhaps TRBD1 (6 bases). The TCR comes from a human donor in good health (CMV status not recorded). Some clones in this sample may be carry-over from other donors' samples. The CDR3 reads CASRGGDISGNTIYF. The CDR3 nucleotides are TGTGCCAGCAGAGGGGGGGACATCTCTGGAAACACCATATATTTT.